Shown below are 6 T cell receptor beta chains from a single sample sequenced in a study of T cells in Graves' hyperthyroidism and ophthalmopathy. Amplified TCR beta CDR3 regions came from RNA transcripts. An initial round of RT-PCR targeting the TCR CDR3 relied on the HTBI primer set. MiXCR, applied by TCRdb to the multiplex PCR reads, yields one record per CDR3 protein. The sample lists fewer than 350,000 distinct CDR3 sequences, roughly 14% seen once, with almost 8% in the top ten. The sample consisted of blood. The origin of the receptors is a woman in her twenties or thirties with Graves' hyperthyroidism that later progressed to Graves' ophthalmopathy.

This clonotype was detected ten times or more. The chain couples TRBV30 to TRBJ1-5, with D uncertain. Germline V gene sequence: CDR1 GTSNPN, CDR2 SVGIG (reference sequence). V dropped 3 bases and J dropped 1 base, with 7 bases sitting between them. This CDR3 comprises 13 residues. CDR3 bases: TGTGCCTGGAGGGGAATGAGCAATCAGCCCCAGCATTTT. It is translated as CAWRGMSNQPQHF. The whole variable domain, remainder taken from reference TRBV30 and TRBJ1-5, is SQTIHQWPATLVQPVGSPLSLECTVEGTSNPNLYWYRQAAGRGLQLLFYSVGIGQISSEVPQNLSASRPQDRQFILSSKKLLLSDSGFYLCAWRGMSNQPQHFGDGTRLSIL.

This clonotype was seen repeatedly, ten times or more. The V and J genes are TRBV11-2 and TRBJ2-5; 7 bases are a match to TRBD2. The CDR3 is 13 amino acids. Germline V gene lookup returns CDR1 SGHAT and CDR2 FQNNGV. Losses at the gene ends were 4 bases for V and 7 bases for J; bases not matched to a gene: 6. The CDR3 region is CASSSRLAGTQYF. The CDR3 DNA follows: TGTGCCAGCAGCTCCCGACTAGCAGGGACCCAGTACTTC.

This clonotype has a count of ten or more. The V and J genes are TRBV7-9 and TRBJ2-1; D tentatively reads TRBD1 or TRBD2 (7 bases each). The CDR3 spans 15 residues. The V gene's germline CDR1 is SEHNR and CDR2 FQNEAQ (reference sequence). Trimming cost V 8 bases and J 3 bases, with 17 bases left between them. The CDR3 DNA reads as TGTGCCAGCGGGGGGGGGGGACAGAGCTACAATGAGCAGTTCTTC. It translates to CASGGGGQSYNEQFF. Complete variable domain (other parts from reference TRBV7-9 and TRBJ2-1): DTGVSQNPRHKITKRGQNVTFRCDPISEHNRLYWYRQTLGQGPEFLTYFQNEAQLEKSRLLSDRFSAERPKGSFSTLEIQRTEQGDSAMYLCASGGGGQSYNEQFFGPGTRLTVL.

This clonotype was detected ten times or more. The chain recombines TRBV15 with TRBJ2-1; D could derive from TRBD1 or TRBD2 (6 bases each). Per germline, CDR1 LNHNV and CDR2 YYDKDF (reference sequence). Trimming removed 1 base from V and 7 bases from J, with 17 bases in between. The CDR3 spans 16 residues. CDR3 coding DNA: TGTGCCACCAGCAGAGTCCAGGGGAGGAGGATGAATGAGCAGTTCTTC. Protein product: CATSRVQGRRMNEQFF.

This clonotype was recorded only once. A read error may explain this, as a much larger clone is one base away. The chain couples TRBV6-2 or TRBV6-3 to TRBJ2-3; 8 bases are shared with TRBD2. Per germline, CDR1 MNHEY and CDR2 SVGEGT. V dropped 6 bases and J dropped 6; count of bases not matched to a gene: 8. CDR3 length: 14 amino acids. For the CDR3, the DNA is TGTGCCAGCAGCGGGAGGGCCAGGGGCGATACGCAGTATTTT. This gives the protein CASSGRARGDTQYF.

Ten or more counts support this clonotype. V usage is TRBV27 and J usage is TRBJ1-2, with 8 bases fitting TRBD1. Unmatched junction bases numbered 8, after V lost 5 bases and J lost 3 bases. From germline, CDR1 is MNHEY and CDR2 SMNVEV (reference sequence). This CDR3 comprises 15 residues. The CDR3 DNA reads as TGTGCCAGCAGTCCAGGGGGCGAAGTTTACTATGGCTACACCTTC. Its translation: CASSPGGEVYYGYTF.